This TCR beta chain appears in the sequencing data of a study of blood T cell repertoires in COVID-19. In the study overall: The origin of the acute and convalescent COVID-19 samples was the United States, Italy and Spain.

Sequencing was performed with immunoSEQ multiplex PCR; in TCRdb, only in-frame clones are kept and a portion is missing. The table records 300,000 to 450,000 clones, about 88% of them present only once. CDR3 length: 14 amino acids. Between the trimmed V and J ends, which lost 9 bases and 0 bases, there was a span of 16 bases. Germline V lookup: CDR1 SGHRS, CDR2 YFSETQ. The TCR comes from a human donor in a cohort sampled during active COVID-19. Sequencing was performed on peripheral blood. The chain is built from TRBV5-1 and TRBJ2-7, with a possible D match to TRBD1 (6 bases). Here the CDR3 reads CATKRTRGSYEQYF. DNA for the CDR3: TGCGCCACCAAGAGGACCAGGGGCTCCTACGAGCAGTACTTC.